The 7 T cell receptor beta chains listed next were all sequenced from one sample in a study of cytomegalovirus exposure and HLA in healthy donors. PCR employed 60 Vbeta and 13 Jbeta primers. Here immunoSEQ multiplex PCR was the method, and the copy in TCRdb shows in-frame clones only, minus some. The table has 120,000 to 150,000 clones, around four fifths seen once. Sequenced material: PBMCs. These receptors came from a boy under 10 years old in good health and CMV-seronegative.

CDR3 residues: CASSRGKLPGLDKETQYF. Written as DNA, the CDR3 is TGTGCCAGCAGTCGGGGAAAACTACCGGGCCTCGACAAAGAGACCCAGTACTTC. The chain has TRBV2 and TRBJ2-5; TRBD2 is a possible D gene (5 bases). V was trimmed by 5 bases and J by 3 bases, leaving 25 bases between them. In germline, CDR1 is SNHLY, CDR2 FYNNEI. This CDR3 region has 18 residues.

The chain is built from TRBV10-3 and TRBJ1-5; no reliable D call. Trimming cost V 0 bases and J 3 bases, with 12 bases left between them. In germline, CDR1 is ENHRY, CDR2 SYGVKD. The CDR3 runs 16 residues. The CDR3 DNA sequence: TGTGCCATCAGTGAGTCGGATCGTAGCCCCAATCAGCCCCAGCATTTT. This translates into CAISESDRSPNQPQHF.

This clone was counted a few times. The CDR3 reads CASSRAGGGPYEQYF. For the CDR3, the DNA is TGTGCCAGCTCACGAGCGGGGGGCGGCCCCTACGAGCAGTACTTC. V is TRBV18 and J is TRBJ2-7, with 9 bases aligning to TRBD2. V trimming: 4 bases; J trimming: 2 bases; junction bases outside the gene matches: 6. The CDR3 extends over 15 amino acids. Germline assignment: CDR1 KGHSH and CDR2 LQKENI.

The chain carries TRBV7-2 and TRBJ2-3; TRBD2 matches at 11 bases. Germline loops: CDR1 SGHTA, CDR2 FQGNSA. This CDR3 spans 15 amino acids. V shed 4 bases and J 0 bases; nucleotides not matched to a gene: 0. The CDR3 sequence: CASSWTSGSTDTQYF. CDR3 DNA sequence: TGTGCCAGCAGCTGGACTAGCGGGAGCACAGATACGCAGTATTTT.

This chain connects TRBV5-4 to TRBJ2-7, with TRBD1 matching over 8 bases. The length of the CDR3 is 14 residues. The germline V gene has CDR1 SGHNT and CDR2 YYREEE (reference sequence). V lost 3 bases, J lost 4 bases, and 6 bases stayed unmatched. In nucleotides, the CDR3 is TGTGCCAGCAGCTGGTCGACAGGGGATTACGAGCAGTACTTC. Its protein product is CASSWSTGDYEQYF.

This clone has only a few counts. The V gene is TRBV13, the J gene TRBJ2-2; no clear D. CDR1 and CDR2 (germline): PRHDT, FYEKMQ (reference sequence). The CDR3 is made up of 17 amino acids. V gave up 5 bases and J gave up 0 bases, with 16 bases separating them. CDR3 bases: TGTGCCAGCAGCCCTTCACAGCCGACGACGAACACCGGGGAGCTGTTTTTT. Translated, it gives CASSPSQPTTNTGELFF.

The rearrangement uses TRBV9 and TRBJ2-5; TRBD2 aligns across 12 bases. The CDR3 length is 13 residues. V trimming: 4 bases; J trimming: 10 bases; junction bases outside the gene matches: 5. Germline V gives CDR1 SGDLS, CDR2 YYNGEE. CDR3 loop: CASSMASGGDQYF. The CDR3 nucleotides read TGTGCCAGCAGCATGGCTAGCGGGGGGGACCAGTACTTC.